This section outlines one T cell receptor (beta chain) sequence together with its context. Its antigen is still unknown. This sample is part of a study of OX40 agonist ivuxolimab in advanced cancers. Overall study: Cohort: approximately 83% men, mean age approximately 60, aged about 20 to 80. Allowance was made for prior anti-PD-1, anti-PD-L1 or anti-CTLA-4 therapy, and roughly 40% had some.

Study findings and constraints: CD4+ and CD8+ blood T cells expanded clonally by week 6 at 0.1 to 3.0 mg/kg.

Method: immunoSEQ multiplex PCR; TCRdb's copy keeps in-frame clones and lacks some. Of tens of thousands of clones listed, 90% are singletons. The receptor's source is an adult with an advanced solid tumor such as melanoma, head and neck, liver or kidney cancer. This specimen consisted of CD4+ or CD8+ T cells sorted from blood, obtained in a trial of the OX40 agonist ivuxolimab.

In nucleotides, the CDR3 is TGTGCCACCCAAGAAGTTTTCTCCTACAATGAGCAGTTCTTC. Its translation: CATQEVFSYNEQFF. The V call is TRBV6-6, the J call TRBJ2-1; D gene uncertain. This CDR3 is built from 14 residues. V was clipped by 10 bases and J by 0 bases, with 13 bases between them. Germline V gene lookup returns CDR1 MNHNY and CDR2 SVGAGI (reference sequence).